Shown below are 17 T cell receptor beta chains from a single sample sequenced in a study of identical twins. TCRdb re-derived calls from the 5' RACE reads in MiXCR, one entry per CDR3 protein. Here the sample spans around 370,000 distinct CDR3 sequences, 7% to 9.5% being singletons. Specimen: naive T cells sorted from blood. The origin of the receptors is a woman aged 45-65 years in good health.

Many counts were recorded for this clonotype. The J gene is TRBJ1-4, the V gene TRBV12-3 or TRBV12-4, with TRBD1 matching over 8 bases. After removal of 3 bases from V and 1 base from J, the junction contained 1 base not matched to a gene. CDR3 size: 15 residues. The CDR3 spells CASSFDRGTNEKLFF. The CDR3 region has the DNA TGTGCCAGCAGTTTCGACAGGGGAACTAATGAAAAACTGTTTTTT.

This clonotype was seen more than once but under ten times. The rearrangement joins TRBV6-6 to TRBJ2-2; D is undetermined. V was pared by 0 bases and J by 7 bases, with 9 bases between. This CDR3 is built from 14 residues. Germline lookup yields CDR1 MNHNY and CDR2 SVGAGI (reference sequence). CDR3: CASSYSTGHGELFF. The DNA of the CDR3 is TGTGCCAGCAGTTACTCGACCGGGCACGGGGAGCTGTTTTTT.

V and J are TRBV6-2 or TRBV6-3 and TRBJ2-7, with D maybe TRBD2 (6 bases). This CDR3 region has 14 residues. CDR1 and CDR2 (germline): MNHEY, SVGEGT. V lost 0 bases and J lost 4, with 10 bases in between. The CDR3 nucleotides are TGTGCCAGCAGTTACTCGGCGGGGAGTTACGAGCAGTACTTC. Its translation: CASSYSAGSYEQYF.

A remark on this clonotype: A read error may be the cause here, since a much bigger clone is one base away. J is TRBJ1-4 and V is TRBV12-3 or TRBV12-4; 9 bases match TRBD1. The CDR3 is made up of 15 amino acids. The trim removed 5 bases at V and 3 bases at J, leaving 4 bases unmatched. CDR3 coding DNA: TGTGCCAGCAGTCCGGGACAGGGAGCTAATGAAAAACTGTTTTTT. Translating gives CASSPGQGANEKLFF.

This clonotype was seen at least ten times. J is TRBJ1-1 and V is TRBV7-2; D call uncertain. The CDR3 covers 15 residues. The ends were cut back, 1 base at V and 0 bases at J, with 9 bases in the middle. Germline lookup yields CDR1 SGHTA and CDR2 FQGNSA. CDR3 sequence (DNA): TGTGCCAGCAGCTTAGTAAAGGGTTTGAACACTGAAGCTTTCTTT. Protein product: CASSLVKGLNTEAFF.

This sequence joins TRBV4-1 and TRBJ2-1; TRBD2 matches at 8 bases. The CDR3 is 14 amino acids. Trimming cost V 8 bases and J 4 bases; bases outside gene matches: 7. In germline, CDR1 is MGHRA, CDR2 YSYEKL. Here the CDR3 reads CASCTSGNYNEQFF. In DNA form, the CDR3 reads TGCGCCAGCTGTACTAGCGGAAATTACAATGAGCAGTTCTTC.

In its sample, this clonotype was seen a few times. The V call is TRBV15, the J call TRBJ2-3, with D perhaps matching TRBD1 or TRBD2 (5 bases each). The CDR3 loop spans 17 amino acids. Trimming stripped 0 bases from V and 6 bases from J, with 19 bases between. Germline CDR1 LNHNV, CDR2 YYDKDF (reference sequence). This CDR3 reads CATSRDWVTNPGDTQYF. Here the CDR3 DNA reads TGTGCCACCAGCAGAGATTGGGTGACTAACCCAGGGGATACGCAGTATTTT. The variable domain in full, with the rest retrieved from reference TRBV15 and TRBJ2-3, is DAMVIQNPRYQVTQFGKPVTLSCSQTLNHNVMYWYQQKSSQAPKLLFHYYDKDFNNEADTPDNFQSRRPNTSFCFLDIRSPGLGDTAMYLCATSRDWVTNPGDTQYFGPGTRLTVL.

The chain combines TRBV4-2 with TRBJ2-5; 10 bases line up with TRBD2. Looked up from germline, CDR1 is LGHNA and CDR2 is YNFKEQ. This CDR3 is built from 14 residues. Trimming removed 4 bases from V and 4 bases from J; junction bases left unmatched: 3. CDR3 DNA: TGTGCCAGCAGCCCAGGGACTAGCGCAGAGACCCAGTACTTC. Residues: CASSPGTSAETQYF.

The genes are TRBV21-1 and TRBJ2-6; TRBD1, as called in the table, went unchecked against the DNA. TRBV21-1 is recorded as a pseudogene. The CDR3 is 21 residues long. The DNA of the CDR3 is TGTGCCAGCAGCAAAGTTACTATGGCCCGGGACGCTGACTCTGGGGCCAACGTCCTGACTTTC. Its translation is CASSKVTMARDADSGANVLTF.

This clonotype has more than one count but fewer than ten. The chain recombines TRBV11-2 with TRBJ2-6; D is unresolved. Germline values: CDR1 SGHAT, CDR2 FQNNGV. This CDR3 is 12 amino acids long. V lost 7 bases and J 5 bases, leaving 6 bases between the germline ends. The CDR3, as DNA: TGTGCCAGCATTATCTGGGCCAACGTCCTGACTTTC. Its protein product is CASIIWANVLTF.

This clonotype was observed a handful of times. The chain uses TRBV5-1 and TRBJ2-2; D uncertain. The CDR3 has 15 amino acids. Germline values: CDR1 SGHRS, CDR2 YFSETQ. V lost 1 base and J 4 bases, leaving 11 bases between the germline ends. DNA of the CDR3: TGCGCCAGCAGCTTGACCCAAGGTGGCACCGGGGAGCTGTTTTTT. Protein: CASSLTQGGTGELFF.

V usage is TRBV12-3 or TRBV12-4 and J usage is TRBJ2-7; 14 positions match TRBD2. This CDR3 comprises 15 residues. V lost 6 bases, J lost 4 bases, and 5 bases stayed unmatched. The CDR3 coding sequence is TGTGCCAGCAGCCGGACTAGCGGGAGGTCGTACGAGCAGTACTTC. Its translation: CASSRTSGRSYEQYF.

In its sample, this clonotype was seen many times. CDR3 DNA: TGTGCCAGCAGACCCAGCAACACTGAAGCTTTCTTT. This translates into CASRPSNTEAFF. V is TRBV6-5 and J is TRBJ1-1; no reliable D call. Looked up from germline, CDR1 is MNHEY and CDR2 is SVGAGI. CDR3 length: 12 residues. V gave up 6 bases and J gave up 2 bases, with 7 bases separating them.

The chain combines TRBV20-1 with TRBJ2-1; TRBD2 aligns across 13 bases. V trimming: 5 bases; J trimming: 10 bases; junction bases outside the gene matches: 5. Per germline, CDR1 DFQATT and CDR2 SNEGSKA (reference sequence). The CDR3 totals 13 residues. The chain's CDR3 is CSALPGLAGEQFF. In DNA form, the CDR3 reads TGCAGTGCTCTTCCGGGACTAGCGGGAGAGCAGTTCTTC.

This sequence joins TRBV18 and TRBJ1-1; no definite D call. The CDR3 consists of 14 residues. Germline CDR1 and CDR2: KGHSH and LQKENI. Trimming took 5 bases from V and 0 from J, leaving 10 bases between them. CDR3 residues: CASSSSGVNTEAFF. The CDR3 coding sequence is TGTGCCAGCTCATCGAGTGGGGTGAACACTGAAGCTTTCTTT.

In its sample, this clonotype was seen many times. The chain couples TRBV4-1 to TRBJ2-1; 7 bases align to TRBD2. Germline CDR1 and CDR2: MGHRA and YSYEKL. With V trimmed by 1 base and J by 5 bases, 5 bases remained unmatched. This CDR3 has 15 residues. The CDR3 bases are TGCGCCAGCAGCCAAGTGATGGCGGGGGACAATGAGCAGTTCTTC. It codes for CASSQVMAGDNEQFF.

This clonotype has only a few counts. This sequence joins TRBV5-1 and TRBJ2-1, with D uncertain. The CDR3 totals 12 residues. Trimming stripped 0 bases from V and 11 bases from J, with 9 bases between. Germline CDR1 SGHRS, CDR2 YFSETQ. This chain's CDR3 is CASSLDFDKQFF. The CDR3 DNA sequence: TGCGCCAGCAGCTTGGATTTCGACAAGCAGTTCTTC.